The text below deals with one TCR beta chain. This sample is part of a study of OX40 agonist ivuxolimab in advanced cancers. Across the study: Ivuxolimab, an antibody that agonizes OX40 (CD134), was administered to the patients.

This CDR3 is built from 14 residues. Germline CDR1 and CDR2: KGHSH and LQKENI. V lost 0 bases to trimming and J lost 1 base, with 7 bases between them. Sequencing used immunoSEQ multiplex PCR; TCRdb keeps in-frame clones, though not all of them. The table has roughly 66,000 clones, around 83% seen once; the top ten hold around 2.5%. The sample in question was CD4+ or CD8+ T cells sorted from blood, obtained in a trial of the OX40 agonist ivuxolimab. The chain joins TRBV18 to TRBJ2-7, with D unresolved. The receptor's source is an adult with an advanced solid tumor such as melanoma, head and neck, liver or kidney cancer. CDR3 in DNA: TGTGCCAGCTCACCACCGGCTGGATCCTACGAGCAGTACTTC. It encodes CASSPPAGSYEQYF. Full variable domain (outside the CDR3, taken from reference TRBV18 and TRBJ2-7): NAGVMQNPRHLVRRRGQEARLRCSPMKGHSHVYWYRQLPEEGLKFMVYLQKENIIDESGMPKERFSAEFPKEGPSILRIQQVVRGDSAAYFCASSPPAGSYEQYFGPGTRLTVT.